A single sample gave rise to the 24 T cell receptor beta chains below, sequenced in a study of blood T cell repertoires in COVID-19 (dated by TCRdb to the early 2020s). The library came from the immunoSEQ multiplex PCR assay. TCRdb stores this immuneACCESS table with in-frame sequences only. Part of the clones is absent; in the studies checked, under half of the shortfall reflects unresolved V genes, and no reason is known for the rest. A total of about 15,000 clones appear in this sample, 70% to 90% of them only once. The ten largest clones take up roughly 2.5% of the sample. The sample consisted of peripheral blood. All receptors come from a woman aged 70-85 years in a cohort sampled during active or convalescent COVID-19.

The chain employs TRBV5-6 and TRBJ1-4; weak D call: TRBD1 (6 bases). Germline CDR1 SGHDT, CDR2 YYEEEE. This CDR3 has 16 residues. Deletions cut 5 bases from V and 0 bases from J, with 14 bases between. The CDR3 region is CASRESRTATNEKLFF. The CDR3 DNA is TGTGCCAGCAGAGAATCCCGGACAGCAACTAATGAAAAACTGTTTTTT.

The DNA for the CDR3 is TGTGCCAGCAGTGAAGAGGGGAAACTGTTTTTT. It is translated as CASSEEGKLFF. V is TRBV2 and J is TRBJ1-4, with a tentative D call TRBD1 (5 bases). CDR1 is SNHLY and CDR2 is FYNNEI in the germline V gene. This CDR3 region has 11 residues. Deletions cut 1 base from V and 11 bases from J, with 5 bases between.

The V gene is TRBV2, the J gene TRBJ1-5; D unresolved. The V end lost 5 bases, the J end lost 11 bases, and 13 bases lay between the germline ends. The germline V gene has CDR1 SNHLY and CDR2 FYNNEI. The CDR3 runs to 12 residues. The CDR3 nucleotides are TGTGCCAGCAGTAGAGCCGGGTTGGCCCAGCATTTT. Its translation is CASSRAGLAQHF. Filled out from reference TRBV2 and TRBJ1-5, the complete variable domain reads EPEVTQTPSHQVTQMGQEVILRCVPISNHLYFYWYRQILGQKVEFLVSFYNNEISEKSEIFDDQFSVERPDGSNFTLKIRSTKLEDSAMYFCASSRAGLAQHFGDGTRLSIL.

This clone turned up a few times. CDR3 coding DNA: TGTGCCAGCCACGGACAGAGAGAGACCCAGTACTTC. Amino acids: CASHGQRETQYF. The chain couples TRBV2 to TRBJ2-5, with D maybe TRBD1 (6 bases). Per the germline V gene, CDR1 is SNHLY and CDR2 is FYNNEI. Trimming cost V 8 bases and J 4 bases, with 11 bases left between them. This CDR3 is built from 12 residues. The full variable domain, rest sourced from reference TRBV2 and TRBJ2-5, is EPEVTQTPSHQVTQMGQEVILRCVPISNHLYFYWYRQILGQKVEFLVSFYNNEISEKSEIFDDQFSVERPDGSNFTLKIRSTKLEDSAMYFCASHGQRETQYFGPGTRLLVL.

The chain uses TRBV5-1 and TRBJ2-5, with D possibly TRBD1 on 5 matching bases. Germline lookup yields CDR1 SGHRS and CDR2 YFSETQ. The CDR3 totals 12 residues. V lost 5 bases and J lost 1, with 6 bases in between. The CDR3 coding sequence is TGCGCCAGCAGTAGGGGCCAAGAGACCCAGTACTTC. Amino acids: CASSRGQETQYF.

The CDR3 DNA reads TGTGCCAGCAGCCCTAGAAGGGGCAGGGGGGCCTACAATGAGCAGTTCTTC. Protein product: CASSPRRGRGAYNEQFF. This rearrangement joins TRBV7-6 to TRBJ2-1; possible D gene TRBD1, 7 bases. Trimming pared 5 bases from V and 2 bases from J, leaving 19 bases between. CDR1 and CDR2 (germline): SGHVS, FNYEAQ. The CDR3 runs 17 residues.

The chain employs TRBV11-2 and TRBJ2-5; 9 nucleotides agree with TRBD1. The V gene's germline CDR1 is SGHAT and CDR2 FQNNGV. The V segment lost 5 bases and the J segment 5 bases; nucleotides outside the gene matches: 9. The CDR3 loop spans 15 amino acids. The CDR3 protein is CASSATQGALETQYF. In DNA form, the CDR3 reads TGTGCCAGCAGCGCAACACAGGGGGCCCTGGAGACCCAGTACTTC.

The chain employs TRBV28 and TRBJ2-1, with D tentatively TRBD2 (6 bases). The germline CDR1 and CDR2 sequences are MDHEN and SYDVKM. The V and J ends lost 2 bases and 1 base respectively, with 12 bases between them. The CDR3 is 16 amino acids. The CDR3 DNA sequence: TGTGCCAGCAGTTTAATGGGGGGTAGATCCTACAATGAGCAGTTCTTC. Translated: CASSLMGGRSYNEQFF.

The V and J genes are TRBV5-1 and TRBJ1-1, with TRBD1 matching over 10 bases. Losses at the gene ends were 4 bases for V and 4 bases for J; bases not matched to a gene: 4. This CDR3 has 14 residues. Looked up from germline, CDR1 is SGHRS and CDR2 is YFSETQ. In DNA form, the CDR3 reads TGCGCCAGCAGCCTGGGACAGGGGCTCACTGAAGCTTTCTTT. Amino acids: CASSLGQGLTEAFF.

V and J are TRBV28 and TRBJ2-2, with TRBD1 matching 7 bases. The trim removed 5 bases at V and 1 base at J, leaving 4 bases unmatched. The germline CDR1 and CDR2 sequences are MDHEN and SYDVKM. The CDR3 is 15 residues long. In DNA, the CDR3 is TGTGCCAGCAGTATGCGGACAGGGAACACCGGGGAGCTGTTTTTT. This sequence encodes CASSMRTGNTGELFF.

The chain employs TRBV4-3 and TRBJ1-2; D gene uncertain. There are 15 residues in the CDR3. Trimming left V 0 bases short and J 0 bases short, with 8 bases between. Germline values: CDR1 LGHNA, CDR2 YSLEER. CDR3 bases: TGCGCCAGCAGCCAAGAGACACCAGCTAACTATGGCTACACCTTC. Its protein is CASSQETPANYGYTF.

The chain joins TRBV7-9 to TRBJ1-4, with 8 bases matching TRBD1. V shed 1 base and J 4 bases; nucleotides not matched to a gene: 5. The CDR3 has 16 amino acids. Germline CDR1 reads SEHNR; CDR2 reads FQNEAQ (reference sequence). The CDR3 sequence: CASSLGRGQDNEKLFF. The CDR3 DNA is TGTGCCAGCAGCTTAGGCAGGGGGCAAGATAATGAAAAACTGTTTTTT. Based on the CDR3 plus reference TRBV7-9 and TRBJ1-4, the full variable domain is DTGVSQNPRHKITKRGQNVTFRCDPISEHNRLYWYRQTLGQGPEFLTYFQNEAQLEKSRLLSDRFSAERPKGSFSTLEIQRTEQGDSAMYLCASSLGRGQDNEKLFFGSGTQLSVL.

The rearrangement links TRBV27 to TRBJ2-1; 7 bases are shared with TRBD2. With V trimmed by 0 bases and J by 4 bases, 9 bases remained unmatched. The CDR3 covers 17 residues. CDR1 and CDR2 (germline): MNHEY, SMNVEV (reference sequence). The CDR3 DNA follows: TGTGCCAGCAGTTTATCCCCTGAGGCGGGAGTATACAATGAGCAGTTCTTC. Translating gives CASSLSPEAGVYNEQFF.

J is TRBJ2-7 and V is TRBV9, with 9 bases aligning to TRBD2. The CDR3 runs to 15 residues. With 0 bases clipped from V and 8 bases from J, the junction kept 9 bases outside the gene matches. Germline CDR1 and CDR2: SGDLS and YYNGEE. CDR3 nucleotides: TGTGCCAGCAGCGTAGCGAGCGGGGGGCCCTTCAAGCAGTACTTC. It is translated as CASSVASGGPFKQYF. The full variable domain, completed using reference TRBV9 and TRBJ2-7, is DSGVTQTPKHLITATGQRVTLRCSPRSGDLSVYWYQQSLDQGLQFLIQYYNGEERAKGNILERFSAQQFPDLHSELNLSSLELGDSALYFCASSVASGGPFKQYFGPGTRLTVT.

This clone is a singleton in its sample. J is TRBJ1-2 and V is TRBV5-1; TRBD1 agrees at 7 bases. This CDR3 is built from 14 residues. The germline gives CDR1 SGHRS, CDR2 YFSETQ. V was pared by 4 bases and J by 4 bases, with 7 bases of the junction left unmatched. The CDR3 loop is CASSTGQLTYGYTF. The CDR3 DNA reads TGCGCCAGCAGCACGGGACAGTTGACCTATGGCTACACCTTC.

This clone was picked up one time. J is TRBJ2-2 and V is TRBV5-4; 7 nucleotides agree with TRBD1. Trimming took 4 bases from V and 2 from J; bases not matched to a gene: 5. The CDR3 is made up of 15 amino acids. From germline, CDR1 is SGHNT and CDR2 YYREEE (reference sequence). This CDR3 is CASSGEGGNTGELFF. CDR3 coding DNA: TGTGCCAGCAGCGGGGAAGGGGGCAACACCGGGGAGCTGTTTTTT. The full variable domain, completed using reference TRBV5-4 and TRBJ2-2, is ETGVTQSPTHLIKTRGQQVTLRCSSQSGHNTVSWYQQALGQGPQFIFQYYREEENGRGNFPPRFSGLQFPNYSSELNVNALELDDSALYLCASSGEGGNTGELFFGEGSRLTVL.

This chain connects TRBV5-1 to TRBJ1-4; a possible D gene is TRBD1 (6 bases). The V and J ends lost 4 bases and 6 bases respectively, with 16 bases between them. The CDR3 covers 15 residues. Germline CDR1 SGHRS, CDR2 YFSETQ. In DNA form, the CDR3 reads TGCGCCAGCAGCGGACGACAGGTCGGGGATGAAAAACTGTTTTTT. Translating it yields CASSGRQVGDEKLFF.

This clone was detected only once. The CDR3 loop reads CASSWGLVYNEQFF. CDR3 nucleotides: TGTGCCAGCAGCTGGGGACTAGTTTACAATGAGCAGTTCTTC. The chain uses TRBV7-9 and TRBJ2-1; 8 bases align to TRBD2. This CDR3 has 14 amino acids. The germline CDR1 and CDR2 sequences are SEHNR and FQNEAQ (reference sequence). V was clipped by 4 bases and J by 4 bases; unmatched bases: 3.

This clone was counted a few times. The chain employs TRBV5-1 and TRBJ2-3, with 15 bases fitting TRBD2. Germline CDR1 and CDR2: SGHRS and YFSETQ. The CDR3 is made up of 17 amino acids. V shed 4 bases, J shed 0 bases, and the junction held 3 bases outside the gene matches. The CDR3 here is CASSRTSGGASTDTQYF. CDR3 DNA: TGCGCCAGCAGCAGGACTAGCGGGGGGGCTAGCACAGATACGCAGTATTTT.

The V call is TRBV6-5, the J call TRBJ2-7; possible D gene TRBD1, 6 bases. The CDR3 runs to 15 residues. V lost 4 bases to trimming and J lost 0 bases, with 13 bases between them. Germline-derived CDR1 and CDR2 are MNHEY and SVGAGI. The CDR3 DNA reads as TGTGCCAGCAGTTCCGGGACACCCATCTCCTACGAGCAGTACTTC. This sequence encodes CASSSGTPISYEQYF.

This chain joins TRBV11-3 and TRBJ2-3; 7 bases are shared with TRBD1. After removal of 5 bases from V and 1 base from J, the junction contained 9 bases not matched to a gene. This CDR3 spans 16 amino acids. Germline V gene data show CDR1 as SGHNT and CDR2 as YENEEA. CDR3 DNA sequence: TGTGCCAGCAGCATCGGGAAGGGGGCGGGCACAGATACGCAGTATTTT. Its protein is CASSIGKGAGTDTQYF.

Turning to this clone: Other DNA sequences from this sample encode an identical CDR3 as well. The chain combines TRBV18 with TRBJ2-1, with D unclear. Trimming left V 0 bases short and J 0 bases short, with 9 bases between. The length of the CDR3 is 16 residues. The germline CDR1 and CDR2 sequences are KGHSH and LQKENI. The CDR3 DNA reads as TGTGCCAGCTCACCACCGGGCTCCCCCTCCTACAATGAGCAGTTCTTC. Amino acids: CASSPPGSPSYNEQFF.

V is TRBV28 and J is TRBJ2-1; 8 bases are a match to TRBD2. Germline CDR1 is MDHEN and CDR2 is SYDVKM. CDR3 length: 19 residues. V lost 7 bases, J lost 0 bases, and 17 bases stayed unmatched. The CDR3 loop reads CASIGGGLAGRTSYNEQFF. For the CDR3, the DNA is TGTGCCAGCATCGGGGGTGGGCTAGCGGGCCGAACCTCCTACAATGAGCAGTTCTTC. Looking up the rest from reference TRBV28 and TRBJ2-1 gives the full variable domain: DVKVTQSSRYLVKRTGEKVFLECVQDMDHENMFWYRQDPGLGLRLIYFSYDVKMKEKGDIPEGYSVSREKKERFSLILESASTNQTSMYLCASIGGGLAGRTSYNEQFFGPGTRLTVL.

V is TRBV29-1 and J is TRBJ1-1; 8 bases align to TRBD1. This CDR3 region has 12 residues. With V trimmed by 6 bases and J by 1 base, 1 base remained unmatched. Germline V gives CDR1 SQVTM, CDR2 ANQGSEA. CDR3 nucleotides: TGCAGCGTCGACAGGGGGAACACTGAAGCTTTCTTT. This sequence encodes CSVDRGNTEAFF.